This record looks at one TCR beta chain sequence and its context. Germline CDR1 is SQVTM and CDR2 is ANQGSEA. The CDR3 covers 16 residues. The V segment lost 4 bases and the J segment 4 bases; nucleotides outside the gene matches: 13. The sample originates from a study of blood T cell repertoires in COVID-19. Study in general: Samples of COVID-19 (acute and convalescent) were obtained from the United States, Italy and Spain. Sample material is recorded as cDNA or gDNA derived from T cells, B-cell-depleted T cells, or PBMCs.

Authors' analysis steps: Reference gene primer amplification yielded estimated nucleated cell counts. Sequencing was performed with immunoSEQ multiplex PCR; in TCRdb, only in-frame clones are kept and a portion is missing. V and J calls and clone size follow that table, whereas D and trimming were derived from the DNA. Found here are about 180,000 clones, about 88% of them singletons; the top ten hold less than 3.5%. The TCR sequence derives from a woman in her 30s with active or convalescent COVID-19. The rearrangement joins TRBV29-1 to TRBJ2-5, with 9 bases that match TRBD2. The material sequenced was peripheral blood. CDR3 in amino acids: CSVAPRALAGPETQYF. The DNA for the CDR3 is TGCAGCGTTGCGCCTCGGGCCCTAGCGGGACCAGAGACCCAGTACTTC.